These 13 T cell receptor beta chains were all obtained from the same sample, sequenced in a study of blood T cells in healthy people across ages. Combining a sample-barcoded 5' primer with a J-beta primer mix, a second PCR ran for roughly 7 to 12 cycles. A single record per CDR3 protein comes from TCRdb applying MiXCR to the 5' RACE reads. The table records some 760,000 distinct CDR3 sequences, around 25% of them present only once. The sample was also linked to a second study, of T cells of mothers and their children.

The sample consisted of blood. The origin of the receptors is a boy younger than 18 in good health.

This clonotype came up a few times. The rearrangement joins TRBV7-2 to TRBJ2-5, with 7 bases that match TRBD1. In germline, CDR1 is SGHTA, CDR2 FQGNSA. There are 14 residues in the CDR3. V gave up 6 bases and J gave up 6 bases; unmatched junction bases: 10. The CDR3: CASRPPTGVKTQYF. CDR3 DNA sequence: TGTGCCAGCAGGCCACCAACAGGGGTGAAGACCCAGTACTTC.

The chain carries TRBV27 and TRBJ2-2; no clear D. From germline, CDR1 is MNHEY and CDR2 SMNVEV (reference sequence). There are 11 residues in the CDR3. Between the trimmed V and J ends, which lost 8 bases and 5 bases, there was a span of 6 bases. CDR3 amino acids: CASGYTGELFF. CDR3 DNA sequence: TGTGCCAGCGGGTATACCGGGGAGCTGTTTTTT.

This clonotype was counted between two and nine times. The genes are TRBV11-2 and TRBJ2-1, with TRBD2 identical over 10 bases. The DNA end favors TRBJ2-5, so the J call may be wrong. The germline gives CDR1 SGHAT, CDR2 FQNNGV. The CDR3 consists of 18 residues. The CDR3 bases are TGTGCCAGCAGCTCAGGCCGAGCGGGGGGGGCCGGTCGTGAGACCCAGTACTTC. Protein product: CASSSGRAGGAGRETQYF.

A few counts support this clonotype. V usage is TRBV9 and J usage is TRBJ2-2; D ambiguous. CDR1 is SGDLS and CDR2 is YYNGEE in the germline V gene. Trimming took off 2 bases at V and 6 bases at J, with 2 bases between the two ends. This CDR3 has 11 residues. The DNA for the CDR3 is TGTGCCAGCAGCGTTCCCGGGGAGCTGTTTTTT. Amino acid sequence: CASSVPGELFF.

This clonotype has ten or more counts. This chain links TRBV12-3 or TRBV12-4 with TRBJ2-1, with D unresolved. The V and J ends lost 6 bases and 3 bases respectively, with 9 bases between them. The length of the CDR3 is 13 residues. The CDR3 loop reads CASSLGGYNEQFF. The CDR3, as DNA: TGTGCCAGCAGCTTGGGCGGCTACAATGAGCAGTTCTTC.

The chain recombines TRBV12-3 or TRBV12-4 with TRBJ2-5, with 9 bases identical to TRBD1. The closer fit of TRBJ2-1 to the DNA end suggests the J call may be wrong. This CDR3 comprises 14 residues. This CDR3 reads CASKPGTGFNEQFF. CDR3 coding DNA: TGTGCCAGCAAACCCGGGACAGGGTTCAATGAGCAGTTCTTC.

CDR3 residues: CASATLEGDISYEQYF. Here the CDR3 DNA reads TGTGCCAGCGCGACTTTGGAGGGCGATATATCCTACGAGCAGTACTTC. V gene TRBV7-2 combines with J gene TRBJ2-5; a weak D match, TRBD2 (6 bases). The DNA end lines up better with TRBJ2-7; the J call may be wrong. Germline V lookup: CDR1 SGHTA, CDR2 FQGNSA. This CDR3 has 16 residues.

Points on this clonotype: A read error may account for a junction end that differs from germline. The rearrangement links TRBV12-3 or TRBV12-4 to TRBJ2-7; 8 bases are a match to TRBD2. This CDR3 spans 11 amino acids. The CDR3 DNA reads as TGTGCCAGCAGTCTCGGGAGGGAGCAGCACTTC. Protein: CASSLGREQHF.

The rearrangement uses TRBV20-1 and TRBJ1-1; D remains ambiguous. The CDR3 runs to 12 residues. Trimming pared 5 bases from V and 0 bases from J, leaving 7 bases between. The germline gives CDR1 DFQATT, CDR2 SNEGSKA (reference sequence). The CDR3 DNA sequence: TGCAGTGCTCAAGGCATGAACACTGAAGCTTTCTTT. This sequence encodes CSAQGMNTEAFF.

The chain employs TRBV4-1 and TRBJ1-4; D unresolved. Germline V gene sequence: CDR1 MGHRA, CDR2 YSYEKL. Trimming pared 0 bases from V and 0 bases from J, leaving 5 bases between. The CDR3 covers 15 residues. The CDR3 region is CASSQDGTTNEKLFF. CDR3 bases: TGCGCCAGCAGCCAAGACGGAACAACTAATGAAAAACTGTTTTTT.

This clonotype was recorded a few times. The J gene is TRBJ2-5, the V gene TRBV20-1, with TRBD1 identical over 8 bases. V lost 6 bases, J lost 2 bases, and 11 bases stayed unmatched. There are 15 residues in the CDR3. Germline-derived CDR1 and CDR2 are DFQATT and SNEGSKA (reference sequence). CDR3: CSATDRDNFQETQYF. The CDR3 region has the DNA TGCAGTGCAACGGACAGGGATAATTTTCAAGAGACCCAGTACTTC.

The rearrangement joins TRBV7-6 to TRBJ1-3; D not certain. Germline V gene sequence: CDR1 SGHVS, CDR2 FNYEAQ. Deletions cut 5 bases from V and 6 bases from J, with 11 bases between. The CDR3 totals 13 residues. The CDR3 DNA is TGTGCCAGCAGCCCTTACCCGGAAAACACCATATATTTT. It translates to CASSPYPENTIYF.

In its sample, this clonotype was seen a few times. The chain combines TRBV11-2 with TRBJ2-3, with 11 bases lining up with TRBD1. The V gene end was trimmed by 5 bases and the J gene end by 5 bases; junction bases not matched to a gene: 6. Per the germline V gene, CDR1 is SGHAT and CDR2 is FQNNGV. This CDR3 has 15 amino acids. The DNA of the CDR3 is TGTGCCAGCAGCGGAAGGACAGGGGGCTTAGATACGCAGTATTTT. This gives the protein CASSGRTGGLDTQYF. Together with reference TRBV11-2 and TRBJ2-3, the CDR3 gives the full variable domain: EAGVAQSPRYKIIEKRQSVAFWCNPISGHATLYWYQQILGQGPKLLIQFQNNGVVDDSQLPKDRFSAERLKGVDSTLKIQPAKLEDSAVYLCASSGRTGGLDTQYFGPGTRLTVL.